Presented here are 8 T cell receptor beta chains from one specimen sequenced in a study of T cells in narcolepsy. The protocol was immunoSEQ multiplex PCR, while the TCRdb copy is restricted to in-frame clones and leaves out a portion. Altogether some 30,000 clones are present, approximately 89% being singletons, with the ten largest covering roughly 0.89%. Sequencing input: memory (CD45RA-) CD4+ T cells from blood. All receptors derive from a human donor in good health.

The chain couples TRBV5-1 to TRBJ2-7; a weak D match, TRBD2 (5 bases). Germline V lookup: CDR1 SGHRS, CDR2 YFSETQ. Trimming stripped 4 bases from V and 5 bases from J, with 19 bases between. The CDR3 is made up of 15 amino acids. CDR3 loop: CASSRGEAGVHEQYF. In DNA, the CDR3 is TGCGCCAGCAGCCGGGGTGAGGCAGGTGTACACGAGCAGTACTTC.

The sample holds one count of this clone. This chain uses TRBV5-1 with TRBJ2-7; TRBD1 matches at 7 bases. Germline trimming cut 3 bases from V and 3 bases from J; bases unmatched to any gene: 3. This CDR3 contains 13 residues. The germline gives CDR1 SGHRS, CDR2 YFSETQ. CDR3: CASSSGQYYEQYF. The CDR3 DNA is TGCGCCAGCAGCTCGGGACAGTACTACGAGCAGTACTTC.

V usage is TRBV5-6 and J usage is TRBJ2-2, with D unclear. The V gene's germline CDR1 is SGHDT and CDR2 YYEEEE. The CDR3 loop spans 15 amino acids. Trimming took off 1 base at V and 2 bases at J, with 9 bases between the two ends. CDR3 region: CASSLWSVNTGELFF. CDR3 nucleotide sequence: TGTGCCAGCAGCTTGTGGTCAGTAAACACCGGGGAGCTGTTTTTT.

This rearrangement joins TRBV29-1 to TRBJ2-3, with a possible D match to TRBD1 (6 bases). V dropped 2 bases and J dropped 5 bases, with 8 bases sitting between them. CDR1 and CDR2 from the germline V gene are SQVTM and ANQGSEA. There are 12 residues in the CDR3. The CDR3: CSVETGRDTQYF. In DNA form, the CDR3 reads TGCAGCGTTGAAACAGGGCGAGATACGCAGTATTTT.

The chain employs TRBV10-2 and TRBJ1-1; no clear D. From germline, CDR1 is WSHSY and CDR2 SAAADI. The V end was cut by 3 bases, the J end by 5 bases, with 16 bases between. The CDR3 runs 15 residues. CDR3 DNA: TGCGCCAGCAGTGAAGGGTTAAGGATGGATACTGAAGCTTTCTTT. The encoded protein is CASSEGLRMDTEAFF.

The chain has TRBV11-2 and TRBJ1-2; the D is unclear. The germline CDR1 and CDR2 sequences are SGHAT and FQNNGV. The CDR3 is made up of 17 amino acids. The V gene lost 5 bases and the J gene lost 0 bases, with 19 bases spanning the gap. This CDR3 is CASSPRRSFLANYGYTF. The CDR3 nucleotides are TGTGCCAGCAGCCCCCGCCGGAGCTTTTTAGCTAACTATGGCTACACCTTC.

This clone appeared once. This chain uses TRBV5-6 with TRBJ2-6; no definite D call. Trimming left V 0 bases short and J 0 bases short, with 7 bases between. From germline, CDR1 is SGHDT and CDR2 YYEEEE. CDR3 length: 16 amino acids. CDR3 region: CASSLGRNSGANVLTF. CDR3 DNA sequence: TGTGCCAGCAGCTTGGGACGGAACTCTGGGGCCAACGTCCTGACTTTC.

This rearrangement joins TRBV15 to TRBJ1-1; 10 positions match TRBD1. Germline-derived CDR1 and CDR2 are LNHNV and YYDKDF (reference sequence). The V gene end was trimmed by 3 bases and the J gene end by 5 bases; junction bases not matched to a gene: 6. This CDR3 spans 15 amino acids. CDR3 sequence: CATSRGDRGETEAFF. DNA of the CDR3: TGTGCCACCAGCAGGGGGGACAGGGGAGAAACTGAAGCTTTCTTT.